Described below is a single T cell receptor beta chain sequence and its context. No antigen is known for it. This entry is derived from a study of shared clonotypes between healthy human individuals. Study details: Per-donor plates numbered three CD4 naive, three CD4 memory, two CD8 naive and one CD8 memory. Broader study findings: Generally, naive subsets came out with larger estimated richness than memory subsets.

The table came from immunoSEQ multiplex PCR; TCRdb's copy has only in-frame clones and leaves some out. Here the sample spans over 850,000 clones, approximately 80% being singletons. This TCR was sampled from a man aged 18 to 35 in good health. Some clones in this sample may be carry-over from other donors' samples. The sequencing sample was made of memory CD4+ T cells from PBMCs. This sample's subset: CD45RA-negative fraction.

CDR3 amino acids: CASSLAPGLAGVAQFF. CDR3 DNA sequence: TGTGCCAGCAGCTTAGCCCCGGGACTAGCGGGAGTTGCGCAGTTCTTC. The chain couples TRBV7-2 to TRBJ2-1; TRBD2 matches 14 bases. There are 16 residues in the CDR3. Losses at the gene ends were 0 bases for V and 12 bases for J; bases not matched to a gene: 7. Germline CDR1 SGHTA, CDR2 FQGNSA.